This T cell receptor (beta chain) was retrieved from a study of cytomegalovirus exposure and HLA in healthy donors. PCR involved 60 Vbeta and 13 Jbeta primers. Repertoires were generated with immunoSEQ multiplex PCR, while TCRdb's copy carries only in-frame clones and drops some. The data contain about 110,000 clones, roughly 87% of them singletons. Comments on this clone: A junction end diverges from the germline sequence, so it may reflect a read error.

Per germline, CDR1 SGHDT and CDR2 YYEEEE. This CDR3 comprises 16 residues. This chain connects TRBV5-6 to TRBJ2-4; D is possibly TRBD1 (5 bases). The sample comprised PBMCs. The receptor comes from a young man in good health and CMV-seropositive. CDR3 region: CASSLLRDIAKNSQYF. CDR3 DNA: TGTGCCAGCAGCTTGCTCAGGGATATAGCCAAAAACAGTCAGTACTTC.